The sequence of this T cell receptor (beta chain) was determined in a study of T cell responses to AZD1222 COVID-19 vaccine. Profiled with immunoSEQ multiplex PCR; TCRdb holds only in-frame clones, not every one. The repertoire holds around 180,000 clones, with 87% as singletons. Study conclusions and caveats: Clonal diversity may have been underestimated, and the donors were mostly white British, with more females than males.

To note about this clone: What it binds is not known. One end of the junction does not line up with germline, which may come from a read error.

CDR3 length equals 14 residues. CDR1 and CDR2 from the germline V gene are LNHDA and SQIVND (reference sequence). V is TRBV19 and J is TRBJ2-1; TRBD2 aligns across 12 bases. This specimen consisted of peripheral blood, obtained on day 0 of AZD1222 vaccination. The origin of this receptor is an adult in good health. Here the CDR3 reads CASSISGTSGHKVF. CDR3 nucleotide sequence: TGTGCCAGTAGTATAAGTGGGACTAGCGGGCACAAGGTCTTC. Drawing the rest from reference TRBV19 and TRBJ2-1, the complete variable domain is DGGITQSPKYLFRKEGQNVTLSCEQNLNHDAMYWYRQDPGQGLRLIYYSQIVNDFQKGDIAEGYSVSREKKESFPLTVTSAQKNPTAFYLCASSISGTSGHKVFGPGTRLTVL.